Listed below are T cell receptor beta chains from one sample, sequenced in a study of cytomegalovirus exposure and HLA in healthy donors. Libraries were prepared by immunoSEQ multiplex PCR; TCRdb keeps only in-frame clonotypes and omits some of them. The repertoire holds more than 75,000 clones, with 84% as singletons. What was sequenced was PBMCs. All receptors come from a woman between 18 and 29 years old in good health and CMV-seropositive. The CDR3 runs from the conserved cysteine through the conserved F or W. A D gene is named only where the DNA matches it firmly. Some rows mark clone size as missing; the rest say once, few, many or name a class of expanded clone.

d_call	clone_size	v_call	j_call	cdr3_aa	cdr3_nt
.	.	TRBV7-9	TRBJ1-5	CASSLEGSTQPQHF	TGTGCCAGCAGCTTAGAGGGGTCGACTCAGCCCCAGCATTTT
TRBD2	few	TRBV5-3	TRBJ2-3	CARSVLAGDTQYF	TGTGCCAGAAGCGTGCTAGCGGGAGATACGCAGTATTTT
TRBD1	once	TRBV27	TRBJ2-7	CASMAGGSYEQYF	TGTGCCAGCATGGCAGGGGGCTCCTACGAGCAGTACTTC
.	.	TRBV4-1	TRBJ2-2	CASSRTLNTGELFF	TGCGCCAGCAGCCGGACTTTGAACACCGGGGAGCTGTTTTTT
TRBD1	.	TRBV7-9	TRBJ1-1	CASSRYTSGDSLNTEAFF	TGTGCCAGCAGCCGTTATACATCGGGGGACAGTCTGAACACTGAAGCTTTCTTT
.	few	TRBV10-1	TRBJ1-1	CASRRELNTEAFF	TGCGCCAGCAGAAGGGAGTTGAACACTGAAGCTTTCTTT
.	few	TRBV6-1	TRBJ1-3	CASSETGYSGNTIYF	TGTGCCAGCAGTGAAACAGGGTATTCTGGAAACACCATATATTTT
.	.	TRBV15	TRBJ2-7	CATSRDFLSSYEQYF	TGTGCCACCAGCAGAGATTTTCTGAGCTCCTACGAGCAGTACTTC
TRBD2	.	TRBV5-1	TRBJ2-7	CASSLGLAPYEQYF	TGCGCCAGCAGCTTGGGACTAGCTCCCTACGAGCAGTACTTC
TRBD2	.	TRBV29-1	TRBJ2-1	CSGNLAGGLNNEQFF	TGCAGCGGAAACTTAGCGGGAGGGCTCAACAATGAGCAGTTCTTC